The TCR beta chain described here comes from a study of blood T cells in healthy people across ages. General study points: Strong correlation linked observed beta diversity and percent naive T cells. Unsorted PBMCs ruled out conclusive naive versus antigen-experienced comparison.

Primed by a sample-barcoded 5' primer and a J-beta primer mix, a second PCR proceeded for roughly 7 to 12 cycles. A tag from a template-switch adaptor with 12 random nucleotides marked each cDNA molecule. TCRdb reprocessed the 5' RACE reads with MiXCR, giving one entry per CDR3 protein. The sample lists some 1.5 million distinct CDR3 sequences, under 30% occurring once. Germline V lookup: CDR1 DFQATT, CDR2 SNEGSKA (reference sequence). With 0 bases removed from V and 2 bases from J, the gap between germline ends came to 11 bases. CDR3 size: 15 residues. This clonotype turned up a few times. Antigen unknown. Extractions gave at least 5 micrograms of total RNA per sample.

Sequencing was done on a sample of blood. The receptor was derived from a woman in her 30s in good health. This rearrangement joins TRBV20-1 to TRBJ2-1, with D maybe TRBD2 (5 bases). The CDR3 DNA is TGCAGTGCTAGAGATCGGCGGGCCACCTACAATGAGCAGTTCTTC. Translated: CSARDRRATYNEQFF.